This T cell receptor beta chain derives from a study of cytomegalovirus exposure and HLA in healthy donors (TCRdb year 2017). Regarding the study in general: According to an earlier analysis of 550 to 700 of the donors, 150 million to 200 million T cells yielded 100 million or so unique TCR beta sequences and about 300 Gb of sequence data. The study aimed to test whether signatures of past pathogen exposure could be identified by cataloging public T cell receptors. Besides the first cohort of approximately 670 subjects, a separate validation cohort made up of 95 to 150 different subjects was used. To predict cytomegalovirus infection status, the study brought together high-throughput TCR immunosequencing, statistical association of individual TCRs with disease status, and machine learning. A later genetic analysis took genome-wide SNP genotypes for about three fifths of the roughly 670 donors and used that subset as a discovery cohort. In a later analysis, previously published TCR beta repertoires from 670 or so donors were re-analyzed and high-resolution HLA genotyping was added so that TCR occurrence patterns could be studied. Typing coverage varied by locus: roughly 620-640 donors for A, B, C, DRB1 and DQB1; around 560 for DQA1; approximately 570 for DPA1; approximately 470 for DPB1. Across under 500 genotyped donors of the cohort, an average of about 240,000 unique TCR beta nucleotide sequences per donor were sequenced, and approximately 17% of those sequences were non-productive. HLA typing included class I and class II loci at four-digit resolution. An early release that covered around 590 HLA-typed donors contained about 300 gigabases of sequencing data and some 87 million unique TCR sequences. Donor age, sex, ethnicity and CMV serostatus were compiled alongside the repertoire data. To decide whether each TCR beta V gene segment behaved as functional or pseudogenic, an earlier analysis of some 600 of the donors relied on high-throughput TCR beta sequencing. A handful of DR-DQ haplotypes were handled as single units for association and clustering because linkage in the cohort was strong. Of the roughly 390 genotyped donors, 65% to 90% were placed in the genetic ancestry cluster associated with self-reported Caucasian donors. The study used immunosequencing to profile the T cell repertoires of 666 subjects and linked those repertoires to cytomegalovirus serostatus. Every discovery cohort repertoire had been produced on one sequencing platform. Rather than drawing on any new phenotypic data, the later analysis identified candidate immune exposures from TCR beta sequences and the way those sequences occurred across donors.

To prepare the library, the immunoSEQ multiplex PCR assay was applied. The multiplex PCR relied on a mix of 60 forward primers for TCR Vbeta segments and 13 reverse primers for TCR Jbeta segments. The CDR3 region of rearranged TCR beta genes was amplified from genomic DNA by a multiplex PCR assay. On the Illumina HiSeq System, the amplified TCR beta libraries were sequenced as 87-base-pair reads. Regarding the original processing steps: A later analysis counted 75 million to 100 million unique TCR beta chains across the 700 or so repertoires, and roughly 10 million of these chains were shared by at least two donors. Raw reads were error-corrected and collapsed into unique sequences with a nearest-neighbor algorithm that merged closely related sequences to remove PCR and sequencing errors. To assign V, D and J gene segments, CDR3 sequences were aligned to IMGT reference sequences. For a sequence to be retained, a match of at least six nucleotides was required to both a V gene segment and a J gene segment. Rearrangements were classified as productive when the CDR3 lacked stop codons and remained in frame with V and J, and all other rearrangements were classified as non-productive. CDR3 was defined according to IMGT convention as the region running from the second conserved V-encoded cysteine to the conserved J-encoded phenylalanine. The earlier analysis of 587 of the donors excluded any sequence lacking an unambiguous match to a single V gene segment. An earlier analysis of 587 of the donors classified V segments as functional when productive rearrangements were above 56.7% and as segregating when the standard deviation between donors was above 5%. A statistical classification framework was developed to diagnose cytomegalovirus status using the catalog of TCR beta chain sequences. In a later analysis, TCR nucleotide sequences were compared against IMGT/GENE-DB human TR gene sequences so that V and J genes could be assigned. The TCRdist pipeline was used in a later analysis to assign CDR3 sequences and most-parsimonious VDJ recombination scenarios. A later analysis defined each TCR beta chain by its CDR3 amino acid sequence plus V-gene family, and excluded reads lacking a unique V-gene family. To address suspected cross-contamination and a sequencing artifact, a later analysis removed roughly 580 highly shared, low-generation-probability nucleotide sequences. For each public chain, a later analysis derived a clonal expansion index from normalized ranks of inferred template counts within each repertoire. A later analysis computed generation probabilities with a VDJ recombination model fitted to out-of-frame rearrangements, and checked the results against IGoR. In a later analysis, TCR-TCR, TCR-HLA and TCR-CMV co-occurrence was scored with hypergeometric tests, and a repertoire-size bias correction was applied to TCR pairs. In a later analysis, false discovery rates were estimated by permuting HLA or CMV assignments 20 times. In a later analysis, co-occurring TCRs were grouped using DBSCAN, and TCRdist sequence similarity was added for clustering within HLA-allele-positive subsets. Co-occurrence clustering excluded repertoires with fewer than 30,000 or more than 120,000 public chains, plus five with anomalous nucleotide sharing. TCRdb mirrors the immuneACCESS table, restricted to in-frame sequences. Some clones are absent from its copies; in checked studies, under half trace to an unresolved V gene, and the reason for the others is unknown. D and trimming come from the DNA, and the V and J calls and clone size come from that table. Recorded for this sample are 150,000 to 200,000 clones; 70% to 75% of them occurred a single time. The ten largest clones capture about 4.5% of the sample.

Including cysteine and phenylalanine, the CDR3 has 15 amino acids. CDR3 DNA is the only sequence kept; it has 45 bases, read in frame from the first base. After removal of 5 bases from V and 4 bases from J, the junction retains 7 bases not matched to a gene. Based on the germline V gene, the CDR1 and CDR2 sequences are SGHTA and FQGNSA. The cohort consisted of hundreds of healthy bone marrow donors. At the time of sampling, all cohort members were nominally healthy, though unrecorded immune exposures were likely present. The donor tested CMV seropositive, placing the donor among the 250 to 300 seropositive members of the cohort. Each donor provided a peripheral blood sample, and peripheral blood mononuclear cells were used for TCR beta sequencing. The Qiagen DNeasy Blood Extraction Kit was used to extract genomic DNA from the blood cell samples. Results and caveats for the whole study, not just this receptor: While some public TCRs were present in many individuals, most TCR sequences turned up only very rarely across donors. A further reported finding was that TCR beta sequences accurately predicted the HLA-A and HLA-B alleles for most subjects in the first cohort. In an earlier analysis of fewer than 750 of the donors, most TCR beta V segments were observed in productive rearrangements about 90% or about 30% of the time, broadly matching IMGT annotations. Linkage disequilibrium might explain the correlated functional status among segregating V segments, but an unknown experimental factor could not be ruled out. Because HLA typing was unavailable for some donors at each locus, only the typed subset was used in association tests. It was suggested by the authors that the approach could potentially be generalized to other disease states and immunological phenotypes. In a later genetic analysis, fewer N-insertions in productive TCRs were reported among donors in an Asian-associated ancestry cluster than the roughly 700-donor mean. Specific HLA alleles were associated with over 15,000 TCR beta sequences at a false discovery rate of 0.05 in a later analysis. A cluster of highly shared sequence variants was judged likely to be a technical artifact of the sequencing pipeline. Because counts were too low, about 18 rarely observed V segments, including chromosome 9 orphons, were excluded from the earlier analysis of several hundred of the donors. This cohort had only TCR beta chains sequenced, and the lack of alpha or paired-chain data limited which features could be detected. The classifier was reported to diagnose cytomegalovirus status with high specificity and sensitivity in both the original cohort and the validation cohort. In vitro tests confirmed that three of the cytomegalovirus-associated TCR beta chains recognize cytomegalovirus antigens. For the cohort, immune exposure information was limited to CMV serostatus. Several of the top co-occurrence clusters appeared to be linked to parvovirus B19, influenza, CMV and Epstein-Barr virus, according to a later analysis. A later genetic analysis associated a missense DCLRE1C variant with V-gene and J-gene trimming of TCR beta chains, and an independent cohort replicated the association. In a later analysis, the rate of TCR association differed among HLA loci, with DRB1 alleles having the most associated TCRs and HLA-C alleles having the fewest. Presence/absence analyses assumed roughly uniform sequencing depth across donors, an assumption that may not hold. The 87-base-pair reads could not distinguish some IMGT-functional V segments, including TRBV6-2 and TRBV6-3, so those segments were excluded. The study listed 150 to 200 TCR beta chains as associated with cytomegalovirus. A later analysis found that HLA-associated TCR beta chains were more clonally expanded and had lower generation probabilities than equally common non-associated chains. In a later analysis, most CMV-associated TCR beta chains were found to appear HLA-restricted, with HLA associations seemingly driven largely by CMV exposure. When HLA alleles, especially DR and DQ, strongly co-occurred, TCR associations were difficult to assign to individual alleles.

As for this clone: Its antigen specificity is not known. Within one base of it there is no much larger clone, and no base qualities were kept.

This TCR derives from a man younger than 35 in good health and CMV-seropositive. The chain is encoded by TRBV7-2 joined to TRBJ1-5, with 8 central nucleotides matching TRBD1. The sample taken for sequencing was PBMCs. For the CDR3, the sequence is CASSPVRTGNQPQHF. The DNA reads TGTGCCAGCAGCCCCGTCAGGACAGGGAATCAGCCCCAGCATTTT.